The text below deals with one T cell receptor (beta chain). As yet, its antigen is unknown. V dropped 0 bases and J dropped 0 bases, with 6 bases sitting between them. This CDR3 comprises 13 residues. Germline V lookup: CDR1 DFQATT, CDR2 SNEGSKA (reference sequence). Study-wide findings and caveats: Tumor Tregs overlapped most with tumor, then blood, naive CD4+ cells. In terms of TCR gene usage, tumor memory CD4+ T cells clustered together with blood and lymph node memory CD4+ cells, as well as with lymph node naive CD4+ cells.

Semi-nested PCR with Nested Universal Primer A followed constant-region reverse priming of full-length variable regions. Each CDR3 protein is one row after TCRdb ran MiXCR on the 5' RACE reads. The repertoire includes tens of thousands of distinct CDR3 sequences, more than 30% of them detected once, and around 2.3% sits in the top ten. V is TRBV20-1 and J is TRBJ2-7; tentative D call: TRBD1 (6 bases). The clonotype was recovered from a female donor with breast cancer. The source material was tumor-infiltrating naive CD4+ T cells sorted from the breast tumor. The sample's subset: naive CD4+ T cells, CD4+CD45RA+CD25-. The CDR3 nucleotides read TGCAGTGCTAGAGAGGACAGCTCCTACGAGCAGTACTTC. It specifies CSAREDSSYEQYF.